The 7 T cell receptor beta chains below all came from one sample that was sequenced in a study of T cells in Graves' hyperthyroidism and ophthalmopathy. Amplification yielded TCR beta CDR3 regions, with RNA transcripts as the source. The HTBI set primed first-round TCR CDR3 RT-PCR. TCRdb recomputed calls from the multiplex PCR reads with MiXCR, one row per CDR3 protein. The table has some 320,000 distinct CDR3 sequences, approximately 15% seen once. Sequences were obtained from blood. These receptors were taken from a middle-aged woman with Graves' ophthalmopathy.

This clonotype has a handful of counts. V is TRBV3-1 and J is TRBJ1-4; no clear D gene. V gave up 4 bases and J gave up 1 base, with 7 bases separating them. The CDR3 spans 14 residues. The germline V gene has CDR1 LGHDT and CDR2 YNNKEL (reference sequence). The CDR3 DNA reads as TGTGCCAGCAGCCTGCGGGAAACTAATGAAAAACTGTTTTTT. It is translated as CASSLRETNEKLFF.

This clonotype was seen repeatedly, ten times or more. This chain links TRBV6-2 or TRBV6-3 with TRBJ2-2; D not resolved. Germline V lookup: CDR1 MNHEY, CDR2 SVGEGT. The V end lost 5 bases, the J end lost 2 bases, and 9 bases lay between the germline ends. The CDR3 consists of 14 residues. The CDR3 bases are TGTGCCAGCAGTCCACCCACCAACACCGGGGAGCTGTTTTTT. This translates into CASSPPTNTGELFF.

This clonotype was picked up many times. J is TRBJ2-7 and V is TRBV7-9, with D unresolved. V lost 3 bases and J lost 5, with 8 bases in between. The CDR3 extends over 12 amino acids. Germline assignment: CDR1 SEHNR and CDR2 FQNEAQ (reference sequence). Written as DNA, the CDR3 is TGTGCCAGCAGCTTGATGGTAGACGAGCAGTACTTC. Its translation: CASSLMVDEQYF.

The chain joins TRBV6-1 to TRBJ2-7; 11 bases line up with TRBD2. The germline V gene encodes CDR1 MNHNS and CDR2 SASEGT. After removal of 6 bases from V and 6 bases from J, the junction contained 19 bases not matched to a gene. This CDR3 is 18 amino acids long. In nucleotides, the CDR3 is TGTGCCAGCAGAGAAATAATTAAATCTCTAGCGGGAGGAGCCGAGCAGTACTTC. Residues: CASREIIKSLAGGAEQYF.

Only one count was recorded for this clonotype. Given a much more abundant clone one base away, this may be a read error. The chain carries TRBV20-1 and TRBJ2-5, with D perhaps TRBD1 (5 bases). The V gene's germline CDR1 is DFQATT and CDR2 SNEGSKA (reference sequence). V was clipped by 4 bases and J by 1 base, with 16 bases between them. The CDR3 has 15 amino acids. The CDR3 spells CSAKVRSRAQETQYF. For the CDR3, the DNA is TGCAGTGCTAAAGTGAGATCCAGGGCCCAAGAGACCCAGTACTTC.

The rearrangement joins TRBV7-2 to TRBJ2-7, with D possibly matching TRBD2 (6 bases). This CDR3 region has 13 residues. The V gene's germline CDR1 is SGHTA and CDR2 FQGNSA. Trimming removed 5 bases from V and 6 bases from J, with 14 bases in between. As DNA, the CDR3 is TGTGCCAGCAGCCCCTGGACTAATGGCGAGCAGTACTTC. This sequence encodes CASSPWTNGEQYF.

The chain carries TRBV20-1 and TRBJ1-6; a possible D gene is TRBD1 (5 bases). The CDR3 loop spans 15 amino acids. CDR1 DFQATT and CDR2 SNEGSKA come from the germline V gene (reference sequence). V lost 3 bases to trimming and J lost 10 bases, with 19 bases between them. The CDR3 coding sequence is TGCAGTGCTAGCCTCACCCGGGGCGCTGGATCACCCCTCCACTTT. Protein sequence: CSASLTRGAGSPLHF.